These T cell receptor beta chains were read from a single sample in a study of monozygotic twins with inflammatory bowel disease. Following a re-call of the 5' RACE reads, TCRdb has one entry per CDR3 protein and lacks DNA. Here the sample table reports some 400,000 distinct CDR3 sequences. Sample: blood. The source is a human donor with ulcerative colitis or Crohn's disease, or a healthy co-twin of an affected twin (not recorded which). Each CDR3 is given with its conserved first and last residue. The order of the fields is J gene, V gene, CDR3 protein.

TRBJ2-7 TRBV10-2 CASGDSPYEQYF
TRBJ2-3 TRBV7-8 CASSSDWGGSTDTQYF
TRBJ2-3 TRBV28 CASSPYPATPQDTQYF
TRBJ1-5 TRBV29-1 CSALGTGVSQAQHF
TRBJ1-3 TRBV7-6 CASSLNVAGAGNTIYF
TRBJ2-2 TRBV7-2 CASSLKGLAVTGELFF
TRBJ2-7 TRBV5-5 CASSLQGAAYEQYF
TRBJ2-5 TRBV5-5 CASSPDAWETQYF
TRBJ2-5 TRBV20-1 CSARGEEETQYF
TRBJ2-3 TRBV6-4 CASSDSGRSATQYF
TRBJ2-7 TRBV27 CASTRTSGTYEQYF
TRBJ1-2 TRBV19 CASSPRTGQGYGYTF
TRBJ2-1 TRBV5-1 CASSPASGSGRVEEQFF
TRBJ2-1 TRBV30 CAWTTGREQFF
TRBJ2-1 TRBV6-1 CASMRIAGRNEQFF
TRBJ2-5 TRBV5-1 CASSLGGQGRETQYF
TRBJ2-7 TRBV10-3 CAIADGDEQYF
TRBJ1-1 TRBV11-2 CASSFLARFTEAFF
TRBJ2-3 TRBV29-1 CSVPSSGSTDTQYF
TRBJ2-7 TRBV5-1 CASSLDRGGTYEQYF
TRBJ2-2 TRBV7-2 CASSLLGLLNTGELFF
TRBJ2-7 TRBV10-3 CAIGDRRYEQYF
TRBJ2-3 TRBV18 CASSRTSGGLTDTQYF
TRBJ2-7 TRBV27 CASSFLDSSYEQYF
TRBJ1-1 TRBV9 CASSAGQGASEAFF
TRBJ1-2 TRBV29-1 CSVTGNYGYTF
TRBJ2-3 TRBV20-1 CSVFRGPSTDTQYF
TRBJ1-2 TRBV2 CASRKTGGASGYTF
TRBJ2-1 TRBV12-3/TRBV12-4 CASSLGRGPFNEQFF
TRBJ1-1 TRBV5-4 CASSIWTGWDTEAFF
TRBJ2-7 TRBV5-1 CASSLAFGFGEDEQYF
TRBJ1-1 TRBV20-1 CSARNLGQGNTEAFF
TRBJ1-4 TRBV7-2 CASSLRPLRVGNEKLFF
TRBJ1-1 TRBV28 CASTLTEDTEAFF
TRBJ2-7 TRBV28 CASSPTGTLAYEQYF
TRBJ1-4 TRBV7-2 CASSLTGNPNEKLFF
TRBJ2-1 TRBV6-5 CASSYPKTGDNEQFF
TRBJ1-2 TRBV12-3/TRBV12-4 CASSLGGFAGYTF
TRBJ2-7 TRBV20-1 CSAGYRDRGLYEQYF